A single count supports the clone carrying this TCR beta chain. Its antigen is unknown. The entry originates in a study of cytomegalovirus exposure and HLA in healthy donors. Primers: 60 Vbeta forward and 13 Jbeta reverse. TCRdb's copy holds only in-frame clones and misses some; the assay was immunoSEQ multiplex PCR. The sample carries around 200,000 clones, approximately 79% recorded once. Germline loops: CDR1 MGHDK, CDR2 SYGVNS. This CDR3 is 16 amino acids long. Trimming removed 7 bases at V and 2 bases at J, with 18 bases between. The study's findings and limits: The study designated roughly 160 TCR beta chains cytomegalovirus-associated. Earlier results showed most TCR beta V segments being productive about 87% or about 30% of the time. Roughly uniform sequencing depth across donors was assumed, possibly incorrectly. Links to common viral pathogens appeared, in a later analysis, for several of the most significant clusters.

The sequence came from a man aged 40-55 years in good health and CMV-seropositive. This chain joins TRBV25-1 and TRBJ2-1; D not resolved. The source material was PBMCs. CDR3 sequence (DNA): TGTGCCAGCACCCCATCCGGTTACAGTACCTACAATGAGCAGTTCTTC. The encoded protein is CASTPSGYSTYNEQFF.